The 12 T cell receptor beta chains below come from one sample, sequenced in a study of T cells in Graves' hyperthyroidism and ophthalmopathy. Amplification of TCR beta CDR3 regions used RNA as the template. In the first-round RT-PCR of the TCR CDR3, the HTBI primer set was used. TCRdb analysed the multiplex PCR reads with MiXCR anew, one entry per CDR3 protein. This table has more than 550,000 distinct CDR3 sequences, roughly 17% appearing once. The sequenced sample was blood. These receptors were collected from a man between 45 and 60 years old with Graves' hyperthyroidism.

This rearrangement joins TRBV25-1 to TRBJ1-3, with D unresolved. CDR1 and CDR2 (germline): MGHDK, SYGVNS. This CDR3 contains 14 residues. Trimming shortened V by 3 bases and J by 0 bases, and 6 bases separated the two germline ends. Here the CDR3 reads CASSDAGSGNTIYF. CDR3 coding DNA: TGTGCCAGCAGTGATGCCGGCTCTGGAAACACCATATATTTT. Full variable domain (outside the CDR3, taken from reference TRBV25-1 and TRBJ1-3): EADIYQTPRYLVIGTGKKITLECSQTMGHDKMYWYQQDPGMELHLIHYSYGVNSTEKGDLSSESTVSRIRTEHFPLTLESARPSHTSQYLCASSDAGSGNTIYFGEGSWLTVV.

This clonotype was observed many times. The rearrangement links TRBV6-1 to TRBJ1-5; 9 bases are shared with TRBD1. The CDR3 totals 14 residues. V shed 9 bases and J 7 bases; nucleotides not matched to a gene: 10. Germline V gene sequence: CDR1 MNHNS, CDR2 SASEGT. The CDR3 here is CASSPGQGIQPQHF. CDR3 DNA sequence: TGTGCCAGTTCACCGGGACAGGGTATCCAGCCCCAGCATTTT.

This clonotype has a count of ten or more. CDR3 residues: CASSFLGETQYF. As DNA, the CDR3 is TGTGCCAGCAGTTTCCTTGGTGAGACCCAGTACTTC. The chain joins TRBV3-1 to TRBJ2-5; D not resolved. The CDR3 runs 12 residues. Germline CDR1 is LGHDT and CDR2 is YNNKEL (reference sequence). V was shortened by 6 bases and J by 5 bases, with 10 bases between the two germline ends.

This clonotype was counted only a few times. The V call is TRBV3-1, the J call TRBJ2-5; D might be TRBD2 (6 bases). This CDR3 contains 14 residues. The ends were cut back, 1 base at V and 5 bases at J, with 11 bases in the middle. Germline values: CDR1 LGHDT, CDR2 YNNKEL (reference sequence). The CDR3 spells CASSQVAGIETQYF. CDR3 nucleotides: TGTGCCAGCAGCCAAGTGGCGGGGATCGAGACCCAGTACTTC.

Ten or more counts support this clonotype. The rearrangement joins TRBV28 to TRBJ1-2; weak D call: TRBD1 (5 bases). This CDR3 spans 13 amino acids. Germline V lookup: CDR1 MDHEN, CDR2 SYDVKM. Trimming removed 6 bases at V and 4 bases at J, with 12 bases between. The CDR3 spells CASRSGKGYGYTF. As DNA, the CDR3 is TGTGCCAGCAGATCAGGGAAGGGCTATGGCTACACCTTC.

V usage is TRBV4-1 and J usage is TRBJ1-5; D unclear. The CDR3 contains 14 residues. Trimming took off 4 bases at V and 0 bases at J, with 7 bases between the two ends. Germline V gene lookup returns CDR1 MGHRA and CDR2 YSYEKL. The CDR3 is CASSRENSNQPQHF. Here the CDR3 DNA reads TGCGCCAGCAGCCGGGAAAATAGCAATCAGCCCCAGCATTTT.

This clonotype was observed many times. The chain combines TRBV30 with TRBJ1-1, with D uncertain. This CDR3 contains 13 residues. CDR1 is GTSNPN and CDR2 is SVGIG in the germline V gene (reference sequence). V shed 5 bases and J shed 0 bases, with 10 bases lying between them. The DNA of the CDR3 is TGTGCCTGGGAGGCCATTATGAACACTGAAGCTTTCTTT. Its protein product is CAWEAIMNTEAFF.

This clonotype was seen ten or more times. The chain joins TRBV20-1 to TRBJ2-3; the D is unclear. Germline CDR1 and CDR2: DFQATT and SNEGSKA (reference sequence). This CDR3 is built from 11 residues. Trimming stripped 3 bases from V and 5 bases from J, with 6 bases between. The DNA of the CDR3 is TGCAGTGCTAGTTTCATAGATACGCAGTATTTT. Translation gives CSASFIDTQYF.

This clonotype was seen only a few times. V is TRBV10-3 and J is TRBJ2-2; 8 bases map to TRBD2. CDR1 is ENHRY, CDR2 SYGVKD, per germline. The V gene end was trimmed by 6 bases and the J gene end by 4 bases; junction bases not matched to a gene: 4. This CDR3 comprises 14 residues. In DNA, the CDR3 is TGTGCCATCAGACTAGCGGAAGGCACCGGGGAGCTGTTTTTT. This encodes CAIRLAEGTGELFF.

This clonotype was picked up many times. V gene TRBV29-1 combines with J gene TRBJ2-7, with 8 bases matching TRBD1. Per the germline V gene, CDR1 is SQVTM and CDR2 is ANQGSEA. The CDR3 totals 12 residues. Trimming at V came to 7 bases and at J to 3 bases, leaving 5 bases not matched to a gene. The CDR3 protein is CSARTGIYEQYF. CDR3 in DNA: TGCAGCGCCCGGACAGGGATCTACGAGCAGTACTTC.

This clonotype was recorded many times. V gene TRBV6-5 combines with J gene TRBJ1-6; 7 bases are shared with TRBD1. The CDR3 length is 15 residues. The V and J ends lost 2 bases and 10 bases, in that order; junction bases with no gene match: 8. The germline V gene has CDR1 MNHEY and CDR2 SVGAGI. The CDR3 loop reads CASSYKGAGLSPLHF. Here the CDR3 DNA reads TGTGCCAGCAGTTACAAGGGGGCGGGTTTATCACCCCTCCACTTT.

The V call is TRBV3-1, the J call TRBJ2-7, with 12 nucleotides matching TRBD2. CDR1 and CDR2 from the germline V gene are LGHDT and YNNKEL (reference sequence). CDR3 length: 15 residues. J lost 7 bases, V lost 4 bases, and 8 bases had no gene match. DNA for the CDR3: TGTGCCAGCAGCCTCGGGACTAGCGGGTTGGGGGAGCAGTACTTC. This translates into CASSLGTSGLGEQYF.